Below, 3 T cell receptor beta chains from the same sample are listed, as sequenced in a study of CD8 T cells in ankylosing spondylitis. Using its own MiXCR run on the 5' RACE reads, TCRdb lists one record per CDR3 protein. The data contain under 200,000 distinct CDR3 sequences, 11% of them singletons. The sample comprised blood, either unsorted or a sorted T cell fraction (not recorded which). The receptors were sampled from a male donor with ankylosing spondylitis or in good health (not recorded which).

A few counts support this clonotype. The gene calls are TRBV6-2 or TRBV6-3 and TRBJ1-5, with D perhaps matching TRBD1 (5 bases). Trimming shortened V by 5 bases and J by 2 bases, and 16 bases separated the two germline ends. CDR1 and CDR2 (germline): MNHEY, SVGEGT. The CDR3 consists of 16 residues. DNA for the CDR3: TGTGCCAGCAGTCGACCATCCGACAGACGCAATCAGCCCCAGCATTTT. Protein: CASSRPSDRRNQPQHF.

In this sample, this clonotype turned up many times. The genes are TRBV12-3 or TRBV12-4 and TRBJ2-5, with D possibly TRBD2 on 5 matching bases. V gave up 6 bases and J gave up 1 base, with 12 bases separating them. This CDR3 region has 14 residues. The CDR3 reads CASSDRTPQETQYF. As DNA, the CDR3 is TGTGCCAGCAGCGACCGGACTCCCCAAGAGACCCAGTACTTC.

This clonotype was picked up many times. The rearrangement links TRBV12-3 or TRBV12-4 to TRBJ2-1; the D call may be TRBD1 or TRBD2 (5 bases each). The CDR3 runs to 15 residues. V lost 3 bases and J lost 3, with 12 bases in between. For the CDR3, the DNA is TGTGCCAGCAGTTTCGGGGCTTCGATCTACAATGAGCAGTTCTTC. As protein: CASSFGASIYNEQFF.